Reported below is one TCR beta chain. Many counts were recorded for this clonotype. Its antigen specificity is not known. Per-base quality was not reported, and no clone a single base away is much larger than it. Sequencing took place on an Illumina HiSeq 2500. TCR beta libraries were prepared by quantitative 5'-RACE with molecular barcodes. Regarding the original processing steps: To identify disease-linked TCR variants, a new computational method was used, one built on a probabilistic model of VDJ rearrangement. The public reads were quality trimmed at Q25 with fastp and then assembled into clones with MiXCR by TCRdb, keeping productive beta chains. Identical CDR3 protein sequences are pooled into one entry, listed with their most common genes and DNA. The authors' filters were not applied to this entry. The sample includes 350,000 or so distinct CDR3 sequences, with around 10% observed a single time. Together, the top ten hold about a tenth of the sample.

The V end gives up 3 bases and the J end 1 base, leaving 3 bases in the junction not matched to a gene. In the germline V gene (reference sequence), CDR1 corresponds to DFQATT and CDR2 to SNEGSKA. The cysteine opens and the phenylalanine closes a CDR3 of 15 amino acids. The entry retains the CDR3 DNA only, 45 bases that are in frame from base 1. This record belongs to a study of CD8 T cells in ankylosing spondylitis (dated by TCRdb to the late 2010s). Study-level background: The study set out to find disease-linked TCR variants by profiling T cell receptor beta repertoires in ankylosing spondylitis patients and healthy donors. Peripheral blood was sampled, and synovial fluid was also collected from ankylosing spondylitis patients. The whole study cohort included about a hundred healthy donors and 25 ankylosing spondylitis patients. Beyond this particular receptor, the publication reports: The disease-linked clones showed a CD8+ phenotype and occurred at relatively low frequencies in peripheral blood. Some motif variants had previously been reported in the synovial fluid and blood of reactive arthritis patients, which suggests shared mechanisms of disease initiation. Blood from ankylosing spondylitis patients appeared to be characterized by a TCR beta motif composed of several highly homologous amino acid variants. The disease-linked clones were reported to be significantly enriched in matched synovial fluid samples from ankylosing spondylitis patients.

The rearranged segments are TRBV20-1 and TRBJ2-1; 10 central nucleotides agree with TRBD2. Material for sequencing was blood, either unsorted or a sorted T cell fraction (not recorded which). This TCR was sampled from a female donor with ankylosing spondylitis or in good health (not recorded which). The DNA is as follows: TGCAGTGCTAGCGGGACTAGCGATTCCTACAATGAGCAGTTCTTC. It encodes CSASGTSDSYNEQFF.